A few counts support the clone carrying this T cell receptor beta chain. The CDR3 runs 16 residues. Germline CDR1 MNHEY, CDR2 SVGEGT. V dropped 1 base and J dropped 3; count of bases not matched to a gene: 5. In the original workflow: Amplifying reference gene primers gave estimates of nucleated cell counts. TCRdb's copy holds only in-frame clones and misses some; the assay was immunoSEQ multiplex PCR. That table gives V, J and clone size, and the DNA gave D and trimming. Among approximately 200,000 clones listed, around 84% were seen once. This sample is part of a study of blood T cell repertoires in COVID-19. Whole-study context: Spain, Italy and the United States supplied samples that represented acute and convalescent COVID-19. In each case, the material was cDNA or gDNA derived from T cells, B-cell-depleted T cells, or PBMCs.

This TCR came from an older woman who had recovered from COVID-19. The rearrangement links TRBV6-2 or TRBV6-3 to TRBJ1-5; 8 nucleotides agree with TRBD1. Material for sequencing was peripheral blood. The CDR3 DNA sequence: TGTGCCAGCAGTTACTGGGGGACAGGCGCCAATCAGCCCCAGCATTTT. Amino acid sequence: CASSYWGTGANQPQHF.